These T cell receptor beta chains were read from a single sample in a study of PD-1 blockade in classical Hodgkin lymphoma. Repertoires were generated with immunoSEQ multiplex PCR, while TCRdb's copy carries only in-frame clones and drops some. The data show 20,000 to 30,000 clones, 81% seen once. This material consisted of peripheral blood mononuclear cells (PBMCs), taken before the second cycle of nivolumab. Source of these receptors: a human donor with classical Hodgkin lymphoma. Both conserved end residues are part of each CDR3. The order of the fields is clone size, D gene, J gene, V gene, CDR3 protein, CDR3 DNA. The D gene is left open where the match is weak. Size is omitted from some rows. Given values are once, few, many or a class for expanded clones.

clone_size: -; d_call: -; j_call: TRBJ2-3; v_call: TRBV7-9; cdr3_aa: CASSLGVTDTQYF; cdr3_nt: TGTGCCAGCAGCTTAGGGGTCACAGATACGCAGTATTTT
clone_size: -; d_call: TRBD2; j_call: TRBJ2-1; v_call: TRBV27; cdr3_aa: CASSPPGLAEGGEQFF; cdr3_nt: TGTGCCAGCAGTCCCCCGGGACTAGCGGAGGGGGGTGAGCAGTTCTTC
clone_size: -; d_call: -; j_call: TRBJ2-7; v_call: TRBV30; cdr3_aa: CAWSPTVIGSYEQYF; cdr3_nt: TGTGCCTGGAGTCCGACAGTTATCGGCTCCTACGAGCAGTACTTC
clone_size: -; d_call: -; j_call: TRBJ2-2; v_call: TRBV18; cdr3_aa: CASSQDRSIGELFF; cdr3_nt: TGTGCCAGCTCACAAGACAGGTCTATCGGGGAGCTGTTTTTT
clone_size: -; d_call: TRBD1; j_call: TRBJ1-4; v_call: TRBV2; cdr3_aa: CASSPGTGGARPNEKLFF; cdr3_nt: TGTGCCAGCAGTCCCGGGACAGGGGGCGCGCGACCTAATGAAAAACTGTTTTTT
clone_size: -; d_call: TRBD2; j_call: TRBJ2-5; v_call: TRBV9; cdr3_aa: CASSVNIAGVMETQYF; cdr3_nt: TGTGCCAGCAGCGTAAATATAGCGGGAGTCATGGAGACCCAGTACTTC
clone_size: -; d_call: TRBD1; j_call: TRBJ1-1; v_call: TRBV9; cdr3_aa: CASSTGGQGVLTEAFF; cdr3_nt: TGTGCCAGCAGCACCGGGGGACAGGGAGTACTCACTGAAGCTTTCTTT
clone_size: -; d_call: TRBD2; j_call: TRBJ2-1; v_call: TRBV5-4; cdr3_aa: CASSLQASGPLNEQFF; cdr3_nt: TGTGCCAGCAGCTTGCAAGCTAGCGGCCCTCTGAATGAGCAGTTCTTC
clone_size: once; d_call: -; j_call: TRBJ2-3; v_call: TRBV9; cdr3_aa: CASSASGSLPHTDTQYF; cdr3_nt: TGTGCCAGCAGCGCCTCTGGTTCTCTCCCTCACACAGATACGCAGTATTTT
clone_size: -; d_call: -; j_call: TRBJ2-2; v_call: TRBV28; cdr3_aa: CASSLVGPGIRELFF; cdr3_nt: TGTGCCAGCAGTTTAGTAGGACCCGGCATCAGGGAGCTGTTTTTT
clone_size: once; d_call: TRBD1; j_call: TRBJ1-4; v_call: TRBV14; cdr3_aa: CASSQSQGPGEKLFF; cdr3_nt: TGTGCCAGCAGCCAATCACAGGGGCCGGGTGAAAAACTGTTTTTT
clone_size: once; d_call: -; j_call: TRBJ1-2; v_call: TRBV28; cdr3_aa: CASGGLNYGYTF; cdr3_nt: TGTGCCAGCGGTGGGCTGAACTATGGCTACACCTTC
clone_size: -; d_call: -; j_call: TRBJ1-2; v_call: TRBV2; cdr3_aa: CASSEGGNYGYTF; cdr3_nt: TGTGCCAGCAGTGAGGGGGGGAACTATGGCTACACCTTC
clone_size: -; d_call: TRBD1; j_call: TRBJ1-2; v_call: TRBV5-4; cdr3_aa: CASSSATTGGKGYTF; cdr3_nt: TGTGCCAGCAGCTCCGCTACGACAGGGGGCAAGGGCTACACCTTC
clone_size: once; d_call: TRBD1; j_call: TRBJ1-5; v_call: TRBV4-1; cdr3_aa: CASSLQPGQDNQPQHF; cdr3_nt: TGCGCCAGCAGCCTTCAACCGGGACAGGATAATCAGCCCCAGCATTTT
clone_size: -; d_call: -; j_call: TRBJ1-2; v_call: TRBV6-1; cdr3_aa: CASSANWEGHGYGYTF; cdr3_nt: TGTGCCAGCAGTGCGAATTGGGAGGGACATGGCTATGGCTACACCTTC
clone_size: -; d_call: -; j_call: TRBJ2-5; v_call: TRBV2; cdr3_aa: CASLQRGPPGTQYF; cdr3_nt: TGTGCCAGCCTACAAAGGGGTCCGCCGGGGACCCAGTACTTC
clone_size: -; d_call: -; j_call: TRBJ2-7; v_call: TRBV7-9; cdr3_aa: CASSSRVSYEQYF; cdr3_nt: TGTGCCAGCAGCTCCAGGGTGTCGTACGAGCAGTACTTC
clone_size: few; d_call: -; j_call: TRBJ2-1; v_call: TRBV27; cdr3_aa: CASSLPRGEQFF; cdr3_nt: TGTGCCAGCAGTTTACCTAGAGGGGAGCAGTTCTTC
clone_size: -; d_call: TRBD2; j_call: TRBJ2-2; v_call: TRBV7-3; cdr3_aa: CASSSRTSGRAPGELFF; cdr3_nt: TGTGCCAGCAGCTCCAGGACTAGCGGGAGGGCCCCCGGGGAGCTGTTTTTT
clone_size: -; d_call: -; j_call: TRBJ1-5; v_call: TRBV14; cdr3_aa: CASSQGGNSNQPQHF; cdr3_nt: TGTGCCAGCAGCCAAGGCGGGAATAGCAATCAGCCCCAGCATTTT
clone_size: once; d_call: TRBD2; j_call: TRBJ2-1; v_call: TRBV19; cdr3_aa: CASSIVAGRAYNEQFF; cdr3_nt: TGTGCCAGTAGTATTGTAGCGGGGAGGGCCTACAATGAGCAGTTCTTC
clone_size: few; d_call: -; j_call: TRBJ2-5; v_call: TRBV5-4; cdr3_aa: CASSLRGELKETQYF; cdr3_nt: TGTGCCAGCAGCTTGAGGGGGGAGCTTAAAGAGACCCAGTACTTC
clone_size: -; d_call: TRBD1; j_call: TRBJ1-2; v_call: TRBV2; cdr3_aa: CASKEAGRGVYGYTF; cdr3_nt: TGTGCCAGCAAGGAGGCGGGCAGGGGGGTATATGGCTACACCTTC
clone_size: once; d_call: -; j_call: TRBJ2-3; v_call: TRBV9; cdr3_aa: CASSVAPGSVTVSTDTQYF; cdr3_nt: TGTGCCAGCAGCGTAGCCCCCGGCTCCGTGACGGTGAGCACAGATACGCAGTATTTT
clone_size: -; d_call: TRBD2; j_call: TRBJ2-5; v_call: TRBV5-1; cdr3_aa: CASSLGTAGTRHETQYF; cdr3_nt: TGCGCCAGCAGCTTGGGGACAGCCGGGACTAGACACGAGACCCAGTACTTC
clone_size: once; d_call: TRBD1; j_call: TRBJ2-7; v_call: TRBV27; cdr3_aa: CATTGGPAAEQYF; cdr3_nt: TGTGCCACCACAGGGGGCCCGGCGGCCGAGCAGTACTTC